The following is a T cell receptor (beta chain) sequence with its context. This entry comes from a study of blood T cell repertoires in COVID-19. For the study at large: Both acute and convalescent COVID-19 samples were obtained from the United States, Italy and Spain. T cells, B-cell-depleted T cells, or PBMCs supplied cDNA or gDNA.

From germline, CDR1 is SGHRS and CDR2 YFSETQ. V lost 0 bases and J lost 8; bases outside the gene matches: 1. There are 13 residues in the CDR3. Authors' analysis steps: Estimation of nucleated cell counts relied on the amplification of reference gene primers. Profiled with immunoSEQ multiplex PCR; TCRdb holds only in-frame clones, not every one. That table furnishes V, J and clone size, whereas the DNA furnished D and trimming. The profile covers about 280,000 clones, with roughly 80% appearing a single time and 8% to 10% taken by the ten largest. This sequence was found in a woman between 45 and 65 years old who had recovered from COVID-19. Sequencing was done on a sample of peripheral blood. The gene calls are TRBV5-1 and TRBJ2-1; the match to TRBD1 covers 8 bases. CDR3 region: CASSLDRGYEQFF. In nucleotides, the CDR3 is TGCGCCAGCAGCTTGGACAGGGGGTATGAGCAGTTCTTC.